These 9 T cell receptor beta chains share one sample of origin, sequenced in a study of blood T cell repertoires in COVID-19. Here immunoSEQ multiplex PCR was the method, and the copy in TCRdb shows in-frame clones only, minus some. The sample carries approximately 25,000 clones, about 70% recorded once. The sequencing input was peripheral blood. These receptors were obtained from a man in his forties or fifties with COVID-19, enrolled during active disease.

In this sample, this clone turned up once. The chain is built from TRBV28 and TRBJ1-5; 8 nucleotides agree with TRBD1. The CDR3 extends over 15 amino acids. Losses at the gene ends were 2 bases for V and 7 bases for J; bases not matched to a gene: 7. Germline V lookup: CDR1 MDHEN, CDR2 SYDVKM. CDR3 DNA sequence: TGTGCCAGCAGTTTAGAGGACAGGGCGCGACAGCCCCAGCATTTT. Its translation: CASSLEDRARQPQHF.

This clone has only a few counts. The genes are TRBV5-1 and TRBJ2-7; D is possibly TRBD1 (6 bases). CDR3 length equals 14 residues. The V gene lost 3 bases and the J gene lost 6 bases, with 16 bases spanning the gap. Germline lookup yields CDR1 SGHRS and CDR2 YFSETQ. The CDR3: CASSSGERGSEQYF. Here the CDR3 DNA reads TGCGCCAGCAGCTCAGGGGAGAGAGGGAGCGAGCAGTACTTC.

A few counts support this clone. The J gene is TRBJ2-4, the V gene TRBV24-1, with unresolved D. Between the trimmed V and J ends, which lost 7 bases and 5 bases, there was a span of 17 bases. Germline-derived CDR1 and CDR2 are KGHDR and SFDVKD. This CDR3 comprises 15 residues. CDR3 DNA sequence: TGTGCCACCAGCCCTGCTAACAGTTTCCAAAACATTCAGTACTTC. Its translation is CATSPANSFQNIQYF.

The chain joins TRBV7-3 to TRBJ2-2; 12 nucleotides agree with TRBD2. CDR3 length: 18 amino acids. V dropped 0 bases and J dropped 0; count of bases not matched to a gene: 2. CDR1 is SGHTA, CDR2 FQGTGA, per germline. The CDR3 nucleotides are TGTGCCAGCAGCTTAACACTAGCGGGGGGACCGAACACCGGGGAGCTGTTTTTT. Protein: CASSLTLAGGPNTGELFF.

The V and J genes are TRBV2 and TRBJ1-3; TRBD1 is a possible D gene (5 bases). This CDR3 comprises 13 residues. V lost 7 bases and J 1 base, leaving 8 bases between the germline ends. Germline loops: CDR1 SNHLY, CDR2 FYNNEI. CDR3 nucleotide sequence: TGTGCCAGCATGAAGGGGTCTGGAAACACCATATATTTT. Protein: CASMKGSGNTIYF.

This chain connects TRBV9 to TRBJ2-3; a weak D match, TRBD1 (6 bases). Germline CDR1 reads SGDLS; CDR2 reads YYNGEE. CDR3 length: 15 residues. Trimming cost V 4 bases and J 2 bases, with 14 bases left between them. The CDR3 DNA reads TGTGCCAGCAGCAAATGGACAGCAATCACAGATACGCAGTATTTT. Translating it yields CASSKWTAITDTQYF.

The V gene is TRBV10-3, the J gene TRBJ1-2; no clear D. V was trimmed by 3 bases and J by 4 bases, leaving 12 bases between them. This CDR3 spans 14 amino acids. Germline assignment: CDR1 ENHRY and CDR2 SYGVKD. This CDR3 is CAISDGREGYGYTF. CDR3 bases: TGTGCCATCAGTGACGGGAGGGAAGGCTATGGCTACACCTTC.

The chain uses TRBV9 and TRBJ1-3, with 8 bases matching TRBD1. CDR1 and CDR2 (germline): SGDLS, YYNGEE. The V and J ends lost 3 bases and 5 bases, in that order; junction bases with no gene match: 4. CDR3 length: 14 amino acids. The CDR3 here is CASSERDRRNTIYF. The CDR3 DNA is TGTGCCAGCAGCGAGCGGGACAGGAGAAACACCATATATTTT.

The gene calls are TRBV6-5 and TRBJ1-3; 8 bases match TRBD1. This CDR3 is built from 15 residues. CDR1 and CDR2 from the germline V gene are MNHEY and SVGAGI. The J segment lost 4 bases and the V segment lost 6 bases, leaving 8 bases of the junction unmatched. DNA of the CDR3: TGTGCCAGCAGAGACGGACAGGGAGCGGGAAACACCATATATTTT. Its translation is CASRDGQGAGNTIYF.